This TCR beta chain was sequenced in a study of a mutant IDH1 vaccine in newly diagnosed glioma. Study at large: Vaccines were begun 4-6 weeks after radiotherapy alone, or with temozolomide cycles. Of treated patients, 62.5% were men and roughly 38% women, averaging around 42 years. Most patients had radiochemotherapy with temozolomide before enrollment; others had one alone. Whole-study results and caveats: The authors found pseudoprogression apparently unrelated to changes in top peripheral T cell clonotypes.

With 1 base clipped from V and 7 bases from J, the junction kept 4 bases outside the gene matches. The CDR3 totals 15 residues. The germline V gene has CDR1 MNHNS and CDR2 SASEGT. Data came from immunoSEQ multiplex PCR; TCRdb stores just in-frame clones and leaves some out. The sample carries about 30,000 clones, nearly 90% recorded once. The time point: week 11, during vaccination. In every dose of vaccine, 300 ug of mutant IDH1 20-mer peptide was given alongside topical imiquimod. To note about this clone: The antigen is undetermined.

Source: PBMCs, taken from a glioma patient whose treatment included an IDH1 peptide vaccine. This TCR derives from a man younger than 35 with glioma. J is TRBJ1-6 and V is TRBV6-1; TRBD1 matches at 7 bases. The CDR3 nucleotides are TGTGCCAGCAGTGAAGTCCCGACAGGGAATTCACCCCTCCACTTT. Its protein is CASSEVPTGNSPLHF.